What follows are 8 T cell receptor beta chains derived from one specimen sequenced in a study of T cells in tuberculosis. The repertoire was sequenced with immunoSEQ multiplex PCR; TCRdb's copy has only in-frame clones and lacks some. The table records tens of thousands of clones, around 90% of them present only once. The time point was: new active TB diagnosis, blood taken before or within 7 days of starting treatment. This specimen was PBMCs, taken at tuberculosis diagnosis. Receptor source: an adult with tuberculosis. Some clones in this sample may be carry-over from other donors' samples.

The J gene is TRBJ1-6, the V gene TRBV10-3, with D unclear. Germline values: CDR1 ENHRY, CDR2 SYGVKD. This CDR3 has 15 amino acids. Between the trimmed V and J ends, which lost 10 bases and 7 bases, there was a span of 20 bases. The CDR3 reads CATSSDRGRNSPLHF. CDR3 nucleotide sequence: TGTGCCACCTCATCCGACCGTGGGAGGAATTCACCCCTCCACTTT.

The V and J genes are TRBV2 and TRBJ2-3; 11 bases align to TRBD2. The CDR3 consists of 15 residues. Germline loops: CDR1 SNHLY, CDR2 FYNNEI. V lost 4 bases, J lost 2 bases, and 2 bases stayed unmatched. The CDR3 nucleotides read TGTGCCAGCAGTGCTAGCGGGGGGCCCACAGATACGCAGTATTTT. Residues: CASSASGGPTDTQYF.

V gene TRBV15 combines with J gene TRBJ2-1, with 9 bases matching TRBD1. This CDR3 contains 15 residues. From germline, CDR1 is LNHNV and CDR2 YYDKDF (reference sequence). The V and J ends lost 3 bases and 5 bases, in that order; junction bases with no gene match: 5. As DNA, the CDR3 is TGTGCCACCAGCAGGGGACAGGGCGGGGACAATGAGCAGTTCTTC. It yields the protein CATSRGQGGDNEQFF.

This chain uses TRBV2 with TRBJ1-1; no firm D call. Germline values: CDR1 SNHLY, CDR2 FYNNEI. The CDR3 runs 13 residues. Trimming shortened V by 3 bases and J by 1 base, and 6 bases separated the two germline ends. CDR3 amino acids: CASSDDTNTEAFF. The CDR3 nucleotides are TGTGCCAGCAGTGACGACACGAACACTGAAGCTTTCTTT. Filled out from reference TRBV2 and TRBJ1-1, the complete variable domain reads EPEVTQTPSHQVTQMGQEVILRCVPISNHLYFYWYRQILGQKVEFLVSFYNNEISEKSEIFDDQFSVERPDGSNFTLKIRSTKLEDSAMYFCASSDDTNTEAFFGQGTRLTVV.

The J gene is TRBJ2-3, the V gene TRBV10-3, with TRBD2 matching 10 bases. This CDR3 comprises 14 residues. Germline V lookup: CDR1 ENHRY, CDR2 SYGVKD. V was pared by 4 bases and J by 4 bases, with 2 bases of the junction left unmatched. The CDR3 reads CAISGTSGSDTQYF. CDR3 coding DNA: TGTGCCATCAGTGGGACTAGCGGATCAGATACGCAGTATTTT.

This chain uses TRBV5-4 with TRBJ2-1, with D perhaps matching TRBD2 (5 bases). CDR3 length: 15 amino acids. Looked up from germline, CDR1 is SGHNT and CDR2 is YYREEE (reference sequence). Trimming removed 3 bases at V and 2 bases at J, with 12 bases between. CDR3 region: CASSSSSWAYNEQFF. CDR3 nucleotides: TGTGCCAGCAGCTCTAGCAGTTGGGCCTACAATGAGCAGTTCTTC.

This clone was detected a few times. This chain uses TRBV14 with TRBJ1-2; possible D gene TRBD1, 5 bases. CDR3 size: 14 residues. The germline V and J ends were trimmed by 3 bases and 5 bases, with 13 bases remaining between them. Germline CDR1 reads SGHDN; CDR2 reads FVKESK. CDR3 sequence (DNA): TGTGCCAGCAGCCACGCGGGGCCCTCGTATGGCTACACCTTC. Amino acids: CASSHAGPSYGYTF. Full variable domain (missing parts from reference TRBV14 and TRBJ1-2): EAGVTQFPSHSVIEKGQTVTLRCDPISGHDNLYWYRRVMGKEIKFLLHFVKESKQDESGMPNNRFLAERTGGTYSTLKVQPAELEDSGVYFCASSHAGPSYGYTFGSGTRLTVV.

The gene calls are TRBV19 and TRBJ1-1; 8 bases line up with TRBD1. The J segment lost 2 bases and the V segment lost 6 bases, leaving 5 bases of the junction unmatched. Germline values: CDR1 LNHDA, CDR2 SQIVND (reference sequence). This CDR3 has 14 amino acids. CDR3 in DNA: TGTGCCAGTAGCCGACAGGGGTTAAACACTGAAGCTTTCTTT. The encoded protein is CASSRQGLNTEAFF.